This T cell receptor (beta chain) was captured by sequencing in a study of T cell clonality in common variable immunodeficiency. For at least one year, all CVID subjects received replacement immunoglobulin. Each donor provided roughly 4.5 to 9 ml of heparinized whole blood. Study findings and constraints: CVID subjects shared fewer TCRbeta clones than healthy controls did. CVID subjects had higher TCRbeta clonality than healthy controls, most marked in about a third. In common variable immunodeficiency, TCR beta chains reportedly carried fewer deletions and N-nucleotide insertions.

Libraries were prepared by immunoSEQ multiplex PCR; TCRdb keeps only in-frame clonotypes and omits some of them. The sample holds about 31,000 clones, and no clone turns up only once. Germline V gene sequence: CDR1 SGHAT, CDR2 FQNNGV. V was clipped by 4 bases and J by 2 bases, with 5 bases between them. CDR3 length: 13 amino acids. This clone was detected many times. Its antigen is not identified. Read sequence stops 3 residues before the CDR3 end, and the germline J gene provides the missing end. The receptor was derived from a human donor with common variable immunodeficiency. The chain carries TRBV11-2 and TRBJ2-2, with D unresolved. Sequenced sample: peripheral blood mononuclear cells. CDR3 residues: CASSSSNTGELFF. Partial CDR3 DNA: TGTGCCAGCAGCTCATCAAACACCGGGGAG.